Listed here are 32 T cell receptor beta chains from one sample, sequenced in a study of blood T cell repertoires in COVID-19. Method: immunoSEQ multiplex PCR; TCRdb's copy keeps in-frame clones and lacks some. This table has about 66,000 clones, around 92% appearing once. The specimen was peripheral blood. These TCRs come from a man in his sixties with acute or convalescent COVID-19.

The chain has TRBV9 and TRBJ2-5, with 11 nucleotides matching TRBD1. In germline, CDR1 is SGDLS, CDR2 YYNGEE. The CDR3 contains 15 residues. Unmatched junction bases numbered 6, after V lost 3 bases and J lost 5 bases. The CDR3 sequence is CASSAGQGARETQYF. In DNA form, the CDR3 reads TGTGCCAGCAGCGCAGGACAGGGGGCGAGGGAGACCCAGTACTTC.

V and J are TRBV6-5 and TRBJ1-2, with 9 bases lining up with TRBD1. This CDR3 region has 16 residues. Germline assignment: CDR1 MNHEY and CDR2 SVGAGI. V dropped 0 bases and J dropped 4; count of bases not matched to a gene: 6. This CDR3 is CASSYSRTGGSYGYTF. In DNA form, the CDR3 reads TGTGCCAGCAGTTACTCGAGAACAGGGGGCAGCTATGGCTACACCTTC.

V gene TRBV12-5 combines with J gene TRBJ1-1, with 11 bases that match TRBD1. Per the germline V gene, CDR1 is LGHNT and CDR2 is FRNRAP. V shed 2 bases, J shed 7 bases, and the junction held 12 bases outside the gene matches. CDR3 length: 17 residues. The CDR3 loop reads CASGLPRGQGARVEAFF. DNA for the CDR3: TGTGCTAGTGGTTTGCCTCGAGGACAGGGGGCGCGGGTTGAAGCTTTCTTT.

The genes are TRBV6-5 and TRBJ2-4, with TRBD1 matching over 10 bases. The germline gives CDR1 MNHEY, CDR2 SVGAGI. CDR3 length equals 13 residues. The J segment lost 7 bases and the V segment lost 6 bases, leaving 3 bases of the junction unmatched. CDR3 nucleotides: TGTGCCAGCAGGGGGACAGGGGTGAACATTCAGTACTTC. It is translated as CASRGTGVNIQYF.

V is TRBV27 and J is TRBJ2-1, with a weak D call TRBD2 (6 bases). Germline V gives CDR1 MNHEY, CDR2 SMNVEV (reference sequence). Between the trimmed V and J ends, which lost 3 bases and 4 bases, there was a span of 16 bases. The CDR3 runs 16 residues. CDR3 sequence (DNA): TGTGCCAGCAGTTTCCTCCCGGGACTGGATTACAATGAGCAGTTCTTC. Encoded protein: CASSFLPGLDYNEQFF.

This clone was found once. The gene calls are TRBV5-6 and TRBJ1-3; a weak D match, TRBD1 (6 bases). The CDR3 covers 15 residues. The germline V gene encodes CDR1 SGHDT and CDR2 YYEEEE. Trimming cost V 4 bases and J 4 bases, with 15 bases left between them. CDR3 amino acids: CASSLRAGAGNTIYF. CDR3 bases: TGTGCCAGCAGCCTCCGGGCGGGGGCAGGAAACACCATATATTTT.

J is TRBJ2-2 and V is TRBV10-2; weak D call: TRBD2 (6 bases). The CDR3 length is 12 residues. Germline CDR1 WSHSY, CDR2 SAAADI. CDR3 nucleotide sequence: TGCGCGGGGGGAGGGAACACCGGGGAGCTGTTTTTT. As protein: CAGGGNTGELFF.

This clone has a handful of counts. DNA for the CDR3: TGCGCCAGCAGCCTAGCTGGTGGGGAGCTGTTTTTT. Encoded protein: CASSLAGGELFF. The J gene is TRBJ2-2, the V gene TRBV10-2; D perhaps matches TRBD2 (5 bases). The CDR3 loop spans 12 amino acids. V lost 6 bases, J lost 8 bases, and 10 bases lay in between. Germline CDR1 is WSHSY and CDR2 is SAAADI.

This chain connects TRBV10-3 to TRBJ2-1, with 9 positions matching TRBD2. Per germline, CDR1 ENHRY and CDR2 SYGVKD. There are 15 residues in the CDR3. Trimming cost V 5 bases and J 2 bases; bases outside gene matches: 4. The CDR3 nucleotides read TGTGCCATCAGTTACCTAGCGGGGACCTACAATGAGCAGTTCTTC. Encoded protein: CAISYLAGTYNEQFF.

This sequence joins TRBV7-2 and TRBJ1-1, with 9 bases lining up with TRBD1. CDR1 is SGHTA and CDR2 is FQGNSA in the germline V gene. The V segment lost 3 bases and the J segment 10 bases; nucleotides outside the gene matches: 6. This CDR3 has 13 amino acids. The chain's CDR3 is CASSFRQGDAAFF. For the CDR3, the DNA is TGTGCCAGCAGCTTTAGACAGGGGGATGCAGCTTTCTTT.

This clone was detected once. The rearrangement joins TRBV24-1 to TRBJ1-5; D is ambiguous. CDR1 is KGHDR and CDR2 is SFDVKD in the germline V gene. CDR3 length equals 14 residues. V dropped 5 bases and J dropped 3 bases, with 10 bases sitting between them. The DNA for the CDR3 is TGTGCCACCAGTGGGGCCGGTGTCAATCAGCCCCAGCATTTT. This translates into CATSGAGVNQPQHF.

The chain couples TRBV12-3 or TRBV12-4 to TRBJ2-1; no clear D. The V gene lost 3 bases and the J gene lost 6 bases, with 6 bases spanning the gap. CDR3 size: 12 residues. The CDR3 bases are TGTGCCAGCAGTTTCGGTCGCAATGAGCAGTTCTTC. The encoded protein is CASSFGRNEQFF.

This chain links TRBV30 with TRBJ1-5; a weak D match, TRBD1 (6 bases). Germline values: CDR1 GTSNPN, CDR2 SVGIG (reference sequence). There are 13 residues in the CDR3. V lost 2 bases to trimming and J lost 4 bases, with 9 bases between them. The CDR3 nucleotides are TGTGCCTGGAGTACAAGGGGGAATCAGCCCCAGCATTTT. The encoded protein is CAWSTRGNQPQHF.

This chain uses TRBV5-1 with TRBJ2-2, with D tentatively TRBD2 (6 bases). In germline, CDR1 is SGHRS, CDR2 YFSETQ. There are 15 residues in the CDR3. The V end was cut by 0 bases, the J end by 3 bases, with 9 bases between. The CDR3 nucleotides read TGCGCCAGCAGCTTGGCCTCGGGGGACACCGGGGAGCTGTTTTTT. It specifies CASSLASGDTGELFF.

This chain uses TRBV5-1 with TRBJ2-7; 8 positions match TRBD1. This CDR3 spans 15 amino acids. Per the germline V gene, CDR1 is SGHRS and CDR2 is YFSETQ. V shed 4 bases, J shed 7 bases, and the junction held 13 bases outside the gene matches. The DNA of the CDR3 is TGCGCCAGCAGCCGAGGGCAGGGGGCGTATGAGGAGCAGTACTTC. Its translation is CASSRGQGAYEEQYF.

This chain uses TRBV19 with TRBJ1-1; maybe TRBD1 (6 bases). Trimming cost V 3 bases and J 1 base, with 9 bases left between them. This CDR3 region has 14 residues. CDR1 is LNHDA, CDR2 SQIVND, per germline (reference sequence). The CDR3 protein is CASSITRGNTEAFF. The CDR3 DNA sequence: TGTGCCAGTAGTATCACCAGGGGGAACACTGAAGCTTTCTTT.

This chain joins TRBV18 and TRBJ1-2; 7 positions agree with TRBD1. The CDR3 runs to 15 residues. Germline values: CDR1 KGHSH, CDR2 LQKENI. Unmatched junction bases numbered 4, after V lost 1 base and J lost 2 bases. CDR3 DNA: TGTGCCAGCTCACCACAAAGACAGGGAAACTATGGCTACACCTTC. This gives the protein CASSPQRQGNYGYTF.

This clone was seen a single time. The chain employs TRBV30 and TRBJ2-1; unclear D gene. Germline CDR1 GTSNPN, CDR2 SVGIG (reference sequence). Trimming left V 0 bases short and J 9 bases short, with 6 bases between. CDR3 length: 11 residues. CDR3 DNA: TGTGCCTGGAGTGTCGCGGTTGAGCAGTTCTTC. Amino acid sequence: CAWSVAVEQFF.

J is TRBJ2-2 and V is TRBV7-8; 8 bases agree with TRBD2. The trim removed 1 base at V and 2 bases at J, leaving 6 bases unmatched. The CDR3 totals 17 residues. From germline, CDR1 is SGHVS and CDR2 FQNEAQ. The CDR3 bases are TGTGCCAGCAGCTTAGTGGCTAGCGGGCTCAACACCGGGGAGCTGTTTTTT. This sequence encodes CASSLVASGLNTGELFF.

The rearrangement uses TRBV29-1 and TRBJ1-1; D unresolved. This CDR3 has 12 residues. Trimming pared 5 bases from V and 1 base from J, leaving 8 bases between. Germline V CDR1 and CDR2: SQVTM, ANQGSEA. CDR3 DNA: TGCAGCGTTTTTCTGAGGAACACTGAAGCTTTCTTT. This encodes CSVFLRNTEAFF.

This sequence joins TRBV18 and TRBJ1-1; TRBD1 aligns across 7 bases. This CDR3 spans 14 amino acids. CDR1 KGHSH and CDR2 LQKENI come from the germline V gene. V dropped 3 bases and J dropped 6; count of bases not matched to a gene: 7. The CDR3 sequence: CASSPRQGVAEAFF. The CDR3 nucleotides are TGTGCCAGCTCACCCCGTCAGGGGGTGGCTGAAGCTTTCTTT.

CDR3 sequence (DNA): TGTGCCAGCAGACAGGGCGACACCGGGGAGCTGTTTTTT. This sequence encodes CASRQGDTGELFF. The rearrangement joins TRBV2 to TRBJ2-2; D is possibly TRBD1 (6 bases). Trimming pared 6 bases from V and 3 bases from J, leaving 8 bases between. The CDR3 covers 13 residues. Germline lookup yields CDR1 SNHLY and CDR2 FYNNEI.

This clone has just a few counts. V gene TRBV27 combines with J gene TRBJ2-1; possible D gene TRBD1, 5 bases. The germline gives CDR1 MNHEY, CDR2 SMNVEV (reference sequence). This CDR3 is built from 14 residues. V lost 2 bases and J lost 6, with 11 bases in between. The CDR3 coding sequence is TGTGCCAGCAGTTTAGGGGCCCCCTCCAATGAGCAGTTCTTC. Translation: CASSLGAPSNEQFF.

This clone showed up just a few times. V is TRBV7-3 and J is TRBJ2-1, with 7 nucleotides matching TRBD2. With 5 bases clipped from V and 4 bases from J, the junction kept 8 bases outside the gene matches. The CDR3 runs 15 residues. The germline V gene encodes CDR1 SGHTA and CDR2 FQGTGA. The CDR3 region has the DNA TGTGCCAGCAGCGCCTCGGGGGGACCGTACAATGAGCAGTTCTTC. It translates to CASSASGGPYNEQFF. Combining the CDR3 with reference TRBV7-3 and TRBJ2-1 gives the whole variable domain GAGVSQTPSNKVTEKGKYVELRCDPISGHTALYWYRQSLGQGPEFLIYFQGTGAADDSGLPNDRFFAVRPEGSVSTLKIQRTERGDSAVYLCASSASGGPYNEQFFGPGTRLTVL.

The chain couples TRBV11-1 to TRBJ1-2, with D hard to call. Per germline, CDR1 SGHAT and CDR2 FQDESV (reference sequence). This CDR3 region has 13 residues. The germline V and J ends were trimmed by 5 bases and 13 bases, with 20 bases remaining between them. CDR3 residues: CASSQTGQAVSTF. In DNA, the CDR3 is TGTGCCAGCAGCCAGACCGGCCAGGCAGTATCCACCTTC.

The chain combines TRBV9 with TRBJ1-4, with 8 bases aligning to TRBD1. The CDR3 runs to 15 residues. After removal of 0 bases from V and 6 bases from J, the junction contained 4 bases not matched to a gene. Per germline, CDR1 SGDLS and CDR2 YYNGEE. The DNA of the CDR3 is TGTGCCAGCAGCGTAGGACAGGGGTACGATGAAAAACTGTTTTTT. This translates into CASSVGQGYDEKLFF.

The chain uses TRBV10-3 and TRBJ2-7; 7 positions agree with TRBD2. The CDR3 contains 14 residues. Germline V gene data show CDR1 as ENHRY and CDR2 as SYGVKD. The junction had 8 bases not matched to a gene; V was cut back by 5 bases and J by 4 bases. For the CDR3, the DNA is TGTGCCATCAGTTCGGGGGGTCTTGGGTACGAGCAGTACTTC. Amino acids: CAISSGGLGYEQYF.

This clone has just one count. V gene TRBV7-2 combines with J gene TRBJ1-1, with a tentative D call TRBD1 (5 bases). The germline V gene has CDR1 SGHTA and CDR2 FQGNSA. The CDR3 has 15 residues. V lost 1 base, J lost 4 bases, and 13 bases lay in between. The DNA of the CDR3 is TGTGCCAGCAGCTTAGTGGAGGGGTCAGGCACTGAAGCTTTCTTT. Protein: CASSLVEGSGTEAFF.

The chain combines TRBV25-1 with TRBJ2-7; 7 nucleotides agree with TRBD1. Germline values: CDR1 MGHDK, CDR2 SYGVNS. The junction had 4 bases not matched to a gene; V was cut back by 2 bases and J by 6 bases. This CDR3 has 13 residues. The CDR3 DNA follows: TGTGCCAGCAGTGAAACAGGGGCCCGCGAGCAGTACTTC. Its translation is CASSETGAREQYF.

This chain links TRBV24-1 with TRBJ2-2, with D possibly being TRBD1 (5 bases). The CDR3 is 16 amino acids. The V end was cut by 4 bases, the J end by 0 bases, with 11 bases between. Germline CDR1 is KGHDR and CDR2 is SFDVKD. CDR3 residues: CATSESGWSNTGELFF. CDR3 nucleotide sequence: TGTGCCACCAGTGAATCAGGGTGGTCGAACACCGGGGAGCTGTTTTTT.

A single count supports this clone. The rearrangement joins TRBV7-8 to TRBJ1-2, with a possible D match to TRBD1 (5 bases). The CDR3 is made up of 15 amino acids. Looked up from germline, CDR1 is SGHVS and CDR2 is FQNEAQ. The ends were cut back, 2 bases at V and 3 bases at J, with 13 bases in the middle. The CDR3 loop is CASSLPLRGYYGYTF. DNA of the CDR3: TGTGCCAGCAGCTTACCCCTCCGGGGGTACTATGGCTACACCTTC.

This clone was seen only once. The J gene is TRBJ1-1, the V gene TRBV13; D is unclear. Per germline, CDR1 PRHDT and CDR2 FYEKMQ (reference sequence). The V and J ends lost 0 bases and 4 bases respectively, with 9 bases between them. CDR3 size: 14 residues. The CDR3 DNA follows: TGTGCCAGCAGCTTAGGCGCAGAGGGCACTGAAGCTTTCTTT. This codes for CASSLGAEGTEAFF.